This passage covers 12 T cell receptor beta chains from one sample sequenced in a study of T cells after yellow fever vaccination. In TCRdb, the 5' RACE reads were re-called with MiXCR into one record per CDR3 protein. Among a few hundred thousand distinct CDR3 sequences listed, 17% were seen once. The material was PBMCs, obtained roughly 5 days after the first yellow fever vaccination. The receptors were gathered from a man aged 18 to 35 who received the YFV17D yellow fever vaccine.

V usage is TRBV30 and J usage is TRBJ1-4; D is unresolved. This CDR3 is built from 15 residues. Germline V lookup: CDR1 GTSNPN, CDR2 SVGIG (reference sequence). The V end was cut by 2 bases, the J end by 7 bases, with 17 bases between. This CDR3 reads CAWSPPGYVGEKLFF. The CDR3 nucleotides read TGTGCCTGGAGTCCCCCGGGGTACGTGGGTGAAAAACTGTTTTTT. Full variable domain (rest looked up from reference TRBV30 and TRBJ1-4): SQTIHQWPATLVQPVGSPLSLECTVEGTSNPNLYWYRQAAGRGLQLLFYSVGIGQISSEVPQNLSASRPQDRQFILSSKKLLLSDSGFYLCAWSPPGYVGEKLFFGSGTQLSVL.

Comment on this clonotype: This could be a read error, since a much larger clone is one nucleotide away. This chain uses TRBV9 with TRBJ2-3, with 8 bases aligning to TRBD2. This CDR3 spans 16 amino acids. Losses at the gene ends were 2 bases for V and 0 bases for J; bases not matched to a gene: 5. Germline assignment: CDR1 SGDLS and CDR2 YYNGEE. The DNA for the CDR3 is TGTGCCAGCAGCGTCCACGGGGGGGCTAGCACAGATACGCAGTATTTT. Translated, it gives CASSVHGGASTDTQYF.

CDR3 sequence (DNA): TGTGCCAGCAGACTAGCGGGACACCAAGAGACCCAGTACTTC. Translation: CASRLAGHQETQYF. The chain joins TRBV7-9 to TRBJ2-5; TRBD2 agrees at 10 bases. This CDR3 region has 14 residues. The junction had 1 base not matched to a gene; V was cut back by 6 bases and J by 0 bases. Germline CDR1 and CDR2: SEHNR and FQNEAQ (reference sequence).

This clonotype was seen at least ten times. The chain uses TRBV4-1 and TRBJ2-3, with 10 bases that match TRBD2. Germline CDR1 is MGHRA and CDR2 is YSYEKL. The CDR3 length is 16 residues. J lost 2 bases, V lost 6 bases, and 8 bases had no gene match. The CDR3 spells CASRLDGLAVTDTQYF. CDR3 in DNA: TGCGCCAGCAGATTAGACGGACTAGCGGTCACAGATACGCAGTATTTT.

J is TRBJ2-3 and V is TRBV7-3; TRBD1 is a possible D gene (5 bases). The CDR3 spans 13 residues. Deletions cut 5 bases from V and 3 bases from J, with 9 bases between. Germline V gene lookup returns CDR1 SGHTA and CDR2 FQGTGA. The DNA for the CDR3 is TGTGCCAGCAGCAACTACAGGACAGATACGCAGTATTTT. Encoded protein: CASSNYRTDTQYF.

This clonotype has a count of ten or more. This chain uses TRBV23-1 with TRBJ2-1, with 8 bases aligning to TRBD2. TRBV23-1 is placed among ORFs of uncertain function. The CDR3 length is 17 residues. Trimming took 2 bases from V and 1 from J; bases not matched to a gene: 7. The CDR3 region has the DNA TGCGCCAGCAGTCAACCGCTGGCGGGGGGTTCCTACAATGAGCAGTTCTTC. Amino acids: CASSQPLAGGSYNEQFF.

The chain employs TRBV12-3 or TRBV12-4 and TRBJ2-3; D unclear. Trimming took off 4 bases at V and 4 bases at J, with 12 bases between the two ends. The CDR3 is made up of 14 amino acids. CDR3 amino acids: CASSSPLDSDTQYF. The CDR3 DNA follows: TGTGCCAGCAGTTCCCCGCTAGACTCAGATACGCAGTATTTT.

The rearrangement joins TRBV5-1 to TRBJ2-5; no firm D call. V lost 2 bases and J 0 bases, leaving 8 bases between the germline ends. The CDR3 has 14 residues. Germline CDR1 and CDR2: SGHRS and YFSETQ. CDR3 loop: CASSFRRYQETQYF. DNA for the CDR3: TGCGCCAGCAGCTTCAGGAGATACCAAGAGACCCAGTACTTC.

The rearrangement joins TRBV19 to TRBJ2-1, with 12 bases fitting TRBD2. The ends lost 4 bases at V and 9 bases at J; junction bases unmatched: 7. This CDR3 region has 15 residues. Per the germline V gene, CDR1 is LNHDA and CDR2 is SQIVND (reference sequence). The CDR3: CASSSLAGGYSEQFF. CDR3 coding DNA: TGTGCCAGTAGTAGCCTAGCGGGGGGGTACTCTGAGCAGTTCTTC.

The J gene is TRBJ1-2, the V gene TRBV18; D uncertain. CDR3 length equals 13 residues. V gave up 3 bases and J gave up 6 bases, with 11 bases separating them. CDR1 and CDR2 from the germline V gene are KGHSH and LQKENI. The CDR3 here is CASSPPGSDGYTF. CDR3 coding DNA: TGTGCCAGCTCACCTCCAGGATCGGATGGCTACACCTTC.

This chain links TRBV23-1 with TRBJ2-7; 7 bases line up with TRBD1. TRBV23-1 belongs to the ORF category, with a function that is uncertain. J was trimmed by 2 bases and V by 9 bases; bases with no gene match: 19. The CDR3 runs 17 residues. CDR3 residues: CASFPHSGTANPYEQYV. CDR3 DNA sequence: TGCGCCAGTTTCCCACATTCCGGGACAGCAAACCCCTACGAGCAGTACGTC.

The chain carries TRBV20-1 and TRBJ1-2; possible D gene TRBD1, 5 bases. V lost 6 bases and J lost 7, with 15 bases in between. CDR3 length equals 12 residues. Per the germline V gene, CDR1 is DFQATT and CDR2 is SNEGSKA (reference sequence). In nucleotides, the CDR3 is TGCAGTGCCACGGGGGGGAGGTTTGGCTACACCTTC. Translating it yields CSATGGRFGYTF.